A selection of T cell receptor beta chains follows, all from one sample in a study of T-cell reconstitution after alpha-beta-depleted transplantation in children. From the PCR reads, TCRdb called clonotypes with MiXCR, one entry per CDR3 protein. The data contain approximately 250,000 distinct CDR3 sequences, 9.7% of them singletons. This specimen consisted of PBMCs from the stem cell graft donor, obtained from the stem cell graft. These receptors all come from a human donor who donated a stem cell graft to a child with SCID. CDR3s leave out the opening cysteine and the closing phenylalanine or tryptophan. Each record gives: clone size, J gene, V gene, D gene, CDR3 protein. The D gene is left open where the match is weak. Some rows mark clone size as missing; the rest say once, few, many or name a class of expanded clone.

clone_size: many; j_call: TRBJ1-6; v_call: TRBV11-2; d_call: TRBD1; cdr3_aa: ASSLRQGATGSPLH
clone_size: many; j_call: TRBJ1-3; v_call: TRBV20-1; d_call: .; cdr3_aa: SASLGSGNTIY
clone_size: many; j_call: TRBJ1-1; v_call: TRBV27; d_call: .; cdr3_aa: ATWKTGYAEAF
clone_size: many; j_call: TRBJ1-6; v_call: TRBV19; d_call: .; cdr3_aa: ASSISILGSPLH
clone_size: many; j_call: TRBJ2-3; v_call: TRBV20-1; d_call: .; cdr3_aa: SGGGGGDTQY
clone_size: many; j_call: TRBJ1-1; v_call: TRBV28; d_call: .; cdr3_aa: ASSQAQTLNTEAF
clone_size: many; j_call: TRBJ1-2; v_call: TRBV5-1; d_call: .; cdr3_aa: ASSLEGDYT
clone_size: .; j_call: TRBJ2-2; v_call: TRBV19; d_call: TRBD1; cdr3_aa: ASTSQGRQGDAGELF
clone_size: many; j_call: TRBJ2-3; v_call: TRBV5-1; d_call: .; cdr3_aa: ASSPRTRTDTQY
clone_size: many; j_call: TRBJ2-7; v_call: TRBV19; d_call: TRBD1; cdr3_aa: ASRPGQGAYEQY
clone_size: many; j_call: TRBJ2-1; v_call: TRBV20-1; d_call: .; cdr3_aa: SARDGSGASYNEQF
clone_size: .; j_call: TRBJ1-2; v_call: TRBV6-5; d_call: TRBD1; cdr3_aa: ACSYSYRGADYGYT
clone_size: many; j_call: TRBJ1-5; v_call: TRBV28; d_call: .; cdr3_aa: ASYGQGGYSNQPQH
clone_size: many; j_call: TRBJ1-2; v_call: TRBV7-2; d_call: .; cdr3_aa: ASSLSHNYGYT
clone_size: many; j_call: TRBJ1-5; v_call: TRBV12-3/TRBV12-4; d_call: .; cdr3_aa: ASSFSAGNQPQH
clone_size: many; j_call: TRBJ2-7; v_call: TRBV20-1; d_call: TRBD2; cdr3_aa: SALSVGGSIRKSYEQY
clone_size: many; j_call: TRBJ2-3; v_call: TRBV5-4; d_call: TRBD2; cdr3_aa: ASSPAGGQTDTQY
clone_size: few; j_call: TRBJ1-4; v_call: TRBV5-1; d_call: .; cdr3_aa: ASSSGNSTTRPEKLF
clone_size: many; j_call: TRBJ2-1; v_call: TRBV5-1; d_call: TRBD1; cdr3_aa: ASSWTGDYNEQF
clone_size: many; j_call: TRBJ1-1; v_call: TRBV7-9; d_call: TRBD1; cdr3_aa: ASSLTGATNTEAF
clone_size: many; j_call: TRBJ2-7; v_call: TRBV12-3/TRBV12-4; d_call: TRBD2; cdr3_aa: ASSPGASGASYEQY
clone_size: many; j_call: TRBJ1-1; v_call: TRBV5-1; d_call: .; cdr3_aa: ASSREGTEAF
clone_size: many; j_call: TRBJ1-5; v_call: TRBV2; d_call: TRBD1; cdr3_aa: ASRGTGTGRNQPQH
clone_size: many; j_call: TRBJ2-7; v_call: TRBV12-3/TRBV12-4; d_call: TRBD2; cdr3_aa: ASSPSIRGAGGREQY
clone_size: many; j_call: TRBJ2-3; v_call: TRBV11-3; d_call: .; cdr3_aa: ASSAGGTDTQY
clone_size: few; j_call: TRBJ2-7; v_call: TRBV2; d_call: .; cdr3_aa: ASSEGVESEQY
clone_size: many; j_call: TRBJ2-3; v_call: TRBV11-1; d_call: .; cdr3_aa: ASSSGPRFTDTQY
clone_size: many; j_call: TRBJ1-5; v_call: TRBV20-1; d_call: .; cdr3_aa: SARGYNSNQPQH
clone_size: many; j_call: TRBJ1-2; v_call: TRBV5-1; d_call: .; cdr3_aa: ASSLNVESYT
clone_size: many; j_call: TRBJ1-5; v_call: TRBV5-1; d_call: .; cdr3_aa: ASSLSGDGNQPQH
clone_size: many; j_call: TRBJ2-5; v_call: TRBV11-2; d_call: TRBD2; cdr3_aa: ASSLIASGGRGETQY
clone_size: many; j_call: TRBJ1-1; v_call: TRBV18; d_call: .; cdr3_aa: ASSRSVTEAF
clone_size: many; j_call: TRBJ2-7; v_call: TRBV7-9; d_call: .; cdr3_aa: ASSPAGPKGSYEQY
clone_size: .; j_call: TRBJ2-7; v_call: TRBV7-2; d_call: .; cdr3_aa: ASCLAQGGSYEQY
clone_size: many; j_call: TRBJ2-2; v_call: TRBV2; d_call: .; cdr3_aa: ASSEGRLLLGELF
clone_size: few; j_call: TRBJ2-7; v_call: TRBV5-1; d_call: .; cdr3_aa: ASSSVSTGTQNYEQY
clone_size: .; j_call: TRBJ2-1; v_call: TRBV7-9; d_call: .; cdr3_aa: ASSQGGGQF
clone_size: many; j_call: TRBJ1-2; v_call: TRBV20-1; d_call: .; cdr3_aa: SARVITGNGYT
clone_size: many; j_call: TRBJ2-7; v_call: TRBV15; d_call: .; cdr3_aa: ATSRQASLVAVDEQY
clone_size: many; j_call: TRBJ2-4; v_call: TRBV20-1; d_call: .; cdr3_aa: SARLSKNIQY
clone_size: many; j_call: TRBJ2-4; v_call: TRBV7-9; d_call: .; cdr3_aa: ASSFQGSAKNIQY
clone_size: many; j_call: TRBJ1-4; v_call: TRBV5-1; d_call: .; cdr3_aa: ASSLAANPTNEKLF
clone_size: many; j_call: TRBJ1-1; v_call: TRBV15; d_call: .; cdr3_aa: ATSEYRDMNTEAF
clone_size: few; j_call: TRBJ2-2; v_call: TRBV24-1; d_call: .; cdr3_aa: ATSGTENTGELF
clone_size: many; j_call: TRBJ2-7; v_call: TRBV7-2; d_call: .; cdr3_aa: ASSLAEYGEQY
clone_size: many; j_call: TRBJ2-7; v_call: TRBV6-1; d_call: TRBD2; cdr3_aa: ASGRGLWDEQY
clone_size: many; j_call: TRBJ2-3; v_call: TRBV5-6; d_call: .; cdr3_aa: ASSSLGAGTPLDTQY
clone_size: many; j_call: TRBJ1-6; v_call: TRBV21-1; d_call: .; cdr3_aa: ASSSMTGRSSPLH
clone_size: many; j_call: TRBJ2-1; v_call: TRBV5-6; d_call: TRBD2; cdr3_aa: ASSFPGTSGGREQF
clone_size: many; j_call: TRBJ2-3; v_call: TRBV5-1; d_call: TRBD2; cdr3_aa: ASSWTSGSTDTQY
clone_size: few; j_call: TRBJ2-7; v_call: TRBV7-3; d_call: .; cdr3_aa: ASSETGTLDEQY
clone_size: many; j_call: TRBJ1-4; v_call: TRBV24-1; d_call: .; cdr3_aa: ATSEEDEKLF
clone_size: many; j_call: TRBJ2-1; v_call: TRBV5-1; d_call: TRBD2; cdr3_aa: ASSFSSGLAGGSNEQF
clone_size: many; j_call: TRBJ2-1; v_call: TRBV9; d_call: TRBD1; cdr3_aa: ASRPAGTEDYNEQF
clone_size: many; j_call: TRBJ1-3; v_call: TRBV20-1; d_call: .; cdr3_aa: SAGDDLSGNTIY
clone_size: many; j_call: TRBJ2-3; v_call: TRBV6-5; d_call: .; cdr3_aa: ASSYSWGRGSADTQY
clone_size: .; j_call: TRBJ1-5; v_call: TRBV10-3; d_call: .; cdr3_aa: AIRGTESQPQH
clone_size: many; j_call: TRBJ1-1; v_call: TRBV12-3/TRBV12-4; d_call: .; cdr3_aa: ASSFARSTEAF
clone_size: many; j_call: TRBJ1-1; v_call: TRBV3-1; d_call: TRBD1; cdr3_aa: ASSRDRGPAF
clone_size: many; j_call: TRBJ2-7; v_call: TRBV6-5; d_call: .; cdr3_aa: ASTSFPDYEQY